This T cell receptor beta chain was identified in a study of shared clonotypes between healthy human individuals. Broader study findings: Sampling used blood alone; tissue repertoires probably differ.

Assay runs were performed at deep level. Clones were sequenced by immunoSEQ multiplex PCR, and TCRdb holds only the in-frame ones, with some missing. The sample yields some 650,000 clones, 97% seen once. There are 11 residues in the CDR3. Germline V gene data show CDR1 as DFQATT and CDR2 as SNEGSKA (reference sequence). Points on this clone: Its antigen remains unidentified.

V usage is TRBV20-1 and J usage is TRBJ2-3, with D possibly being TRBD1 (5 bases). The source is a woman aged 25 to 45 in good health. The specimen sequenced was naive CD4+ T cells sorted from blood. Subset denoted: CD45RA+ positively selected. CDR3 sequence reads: CTQASTDTQYF. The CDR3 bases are TGCACACAGGCTAGCACAGATACGCAGTATTTT.